This is a list of T cell receptor beta chains from one sample in a study of cytomegalovirus exposure and HLA in healthy donors. Sequencing used immunoSEQ multiplex PCR; TCRdb keeps in-frame clones, though not all of them. The sample lists 110,000 or so clones; roughly 80% were seen once. Sequences were obtained from PBMCs. All receptors derive from a female donor in good health and CMV-seronegative. Each CDR3 is given without its conserved first and last residue. The D gene is left open where the match is weak.

cdr3_aa	d_call	v_call	cdr3_length
ASSLRGQGWSYEQY	TRBD1	TRBV13	14
ASSQGRTGFGNEQF	TRBD1	TRBV4-3	14
ASSLPTGLTTDTQY	TRBD1	TRBV5-1	14
ASSGQYNEQF	.	TRBV19	10
ASNEGGGLAEQF	.	TRBV2	12
ASSLPAGPQF	TRBD2	TRBV6-6	10
ASRAASGNTGELF	TRBD2	TRBV2	13
ASSQLGAETEAF	.	TRBV18	12
ASKSLLGDTGELF	.	TRBV6-5	13
ASSLDGNTGELF	.	TRBV7-7	12
AISGDSYNEQF	TRBD1	TRBV10-3	11
ASSRDRAGYT	TRBD1	TRBV2	10
ASRSTSNYGYT	.	TRBV9	11
ASSHTGLAGPDDRNEQF	TRBD2	TRBV9	17
ASSSEGGGEKLF	.	TRBV7-9	12
ASSRGTNQETQY	TRBD2	TRBV2	12
ASSLPSGTKETQY	TRBD2	TRBV7-2	13
ASSLGRGGTEQY	TRBD2	TRBV27	12
ASSQAPGLAGGDTQY	TRBD2	TRBV4-2	15
ASSFSQGSYEQY	.	TRBV7-2	12
ASSQILADEQY	.	TRBV4-2	11
SSSLVLGYEQY	.	TRBV7-9	11
AISEPDRASGYT	TRBD1	TRBV10-3	12
ASTRKAESGNTIY	.	TRBV19	13
ASSQRTSGLAKNIQY	TRBD2	TRBV11-2	15
SVGVPGREGYEQY	TRBD2	TRBV29-1	13
ASSVGTSGGGNEQF	TRBD1	TRBV9	14
ASSPPGQGAGNEQF	TRBD1	TRBV18	14
ASSLDGLAGSGNTIY	.	TRBV5-6	15
ASSLTGGTIGYT	TRBD1	TRBV7-2	12
ASRLETGELF	.	TRBV6-1	10
ASRQYNEQF	.	TRBV2	9
ASSLGGGQPYEQY	.	TRBV5-1	13
ASRGTRQETQY	.	TRBV2	11
ASSIMAGGEFAF	TRBD2	TRBV19	12
ASSRLARSSTDTQY	.	TRBV27	14
AWSVLPPYKNIQY	.	TRBV30	13
ASRGLAGGFGEQF	TRBD2	TRBV2	13
ASSHQGAQPQH	.	TRBV27	11
ASSPNWNQPQH	.	TRBV7-8	11
ASSESTGRETQY	TRBD1	TRBV10-1	12
ASIRRGGSSDTQY	TRBD2	TRBV5-4	13
ASSLVTSGGNVYNEQF	TRBD2	TRBV7-6	16
ASSLQQYNSPLH	.	TRBV27	12
ASSLGQGTTNEQF	TRBD1	TRBV7-7	13
AWSGTGFGEKLF	TRBD1	TRBV30	12